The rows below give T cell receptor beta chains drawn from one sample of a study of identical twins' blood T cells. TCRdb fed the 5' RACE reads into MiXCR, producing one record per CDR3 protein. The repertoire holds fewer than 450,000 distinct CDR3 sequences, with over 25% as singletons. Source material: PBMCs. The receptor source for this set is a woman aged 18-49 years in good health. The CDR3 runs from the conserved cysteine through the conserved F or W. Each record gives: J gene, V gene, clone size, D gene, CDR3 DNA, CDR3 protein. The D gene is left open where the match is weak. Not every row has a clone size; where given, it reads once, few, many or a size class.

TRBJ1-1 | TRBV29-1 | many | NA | TGCACTGTGGGAGAGAACACTGAAGCTTTCTTT | CTVGENTEAFF
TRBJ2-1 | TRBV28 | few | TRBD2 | TGTGCCAGCAGTCGCCCGGGGAGGGGATACAATGAGCAGTTCTTC | CASSRPGRGYNEQFF
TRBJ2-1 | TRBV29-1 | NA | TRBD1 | TGCAGCGTTGTGGCTGGACAGGGTTATTTCTACAATGAGCAGTTCTTC | CSVVAGQGYFYNEQFF
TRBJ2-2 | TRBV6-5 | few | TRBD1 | TGTGCCAGCAGTGGCAGGGGACAGACCGGGGAGCTGTTTTTT | CASSGRGQTGELFF
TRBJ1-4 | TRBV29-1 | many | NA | TGCAGCGTTGCGGTGGGGGGCACTAATGAAAAACTGTTTTTT | CSVAVGGTNEKLFF
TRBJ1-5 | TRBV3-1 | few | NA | TGTGCCAGCAGCCATGACAGAGATCAGCCCCAGCATTTT | CASSHDRDQPQHF
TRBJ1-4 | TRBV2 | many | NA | TGTGCCAGCAGTATGACACCGGGTGAAAAACTGTTTTTT | CASSMTPGEKLFF
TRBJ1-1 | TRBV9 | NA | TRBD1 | TGTGCCAGCAGCGGGGGGGACAGAAGAAACACTGAAGCTTTCTTT | CASSGGDRRNTEAFF
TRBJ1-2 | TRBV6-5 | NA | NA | TGTGCCAGCAGTTACTCGGGGACACAGTCGGGCTATGGCTACACCTTC | CASSYSGTQSGYGYTF
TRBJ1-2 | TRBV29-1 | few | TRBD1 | TGCAGCGTTTACAGGGGGCTATATGGCTACACCTTC | CSVYRGLYGYTF
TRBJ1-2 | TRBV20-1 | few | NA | TGCAGTGCTAGTGCCCGGCAGACGTTGGGCTACACCTTC | CSASARQTLGYTF
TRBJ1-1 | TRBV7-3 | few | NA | TGTGCCAGCATCGAGTCTCCGGTGGGGAACACTGAAGCTTTCTTT | CASIESPVGNTEAFF